A selection of T cell receptor beta chains follows, all from one sample in a study of neurological immune-mediated disorders. TCRdb ran MiXCR on the 5' RACE reads and lists one entry per CDR3 protein. The repertoire holds more than 45,000 distinct CDR3 sequences, with around 2.3% as singletons. Sequencing input: PBMCs. Receptor source: a man aged 50 or older with multiple sclerosis. Each CDR3 is given with its conserved first and last residue. The order of the fields is CDR3 length, clone size, V gene, J gene, D gene, CDR3 DNA, CDR3 protein. The D gene is left open where the match is weak. Size is stated as once, few, many, or a class for an expanded clone.

cdr3_length: 15
clone_size: many
v_call: TRBV12-3/TRBV12-4
j_call: TRBJ2-3
d_call: TRBD2
cdr3_nt: TGTGCCAGCAGACCGACTAGCGGGGGGCCGGATACGCAGTATTTT
cdr3_aa: CASRPTSGGPDTQYF

cdr3_length: 15
clone_size: many
v_call: TRBV20-1
j_call: TRBJ2-7
d_call: TRBD1
cdr3_nt: TGCAGTGCTAGAGATCGCGCAGGGGGTCGGTACGAGCAGTACTTC
cdr3_aa: CSARDRAGGRYEQYF

cdr3_length: 17
clone_size: many
v_call: TRBV7-8
j_call: TRBJ2-1
d_call: TRBD2
cdr3_nt: TGTGCCAGCAGCTTCCCTGGACTAGCGGGGGAGAACAATGAGCAGTTCTTC
cdr3_aa: CASSFPGLAGENNEQFF

cdr3_length: 13
clone_size: many
v_call: TRBV10-2
j_call: TRBJ2-7
d_call: TRBD2
cdr3_nt: TGCGCCAGCAGTGAAAGGGCCGGGAGGGAGCAGTACTTC
cdr3_aa: CASSERAGREQYF

cdr3_length: 15
clone_size: many
v_call: TRBV6-6
j_call: TRBJ2-2
d_call: .
cdr3_nt: TGTGCCAGCAGAGAGACTTTTTTGGCCACCGGGGAGCTGTTTTTT
cdr3_aa: CASRETFLATGELFF

cdr3_length: 16
clone_size: few
v_call: TRBV5-1
j_call: TRBJ2-6
d_call: .
cdr3_nt: TGCGCCAGCAGCTTGGCCAGGGTCTCTGGGGCCAACGTCCTGACTTTC
cdr3_aa: CASSLARVSGANVLTF

cdr3_length: 14
clone_size: many
v_call: TRBV7-6
j_call: TRBJ2-7
d_call: .
cdr3_nt: TGTGCCAGCAGGGCTGACAGCCTTTCCTACGAGCAGTACTTC
cdr3_aa: CASRADSLSYEQYF

cdr3_length: 15
clone_size: many
v_call: TRBV5-6
j_call: TRBJ2-3
d_call: TRBD1
cdr3_nt: TGTGCCAGCAGCCGTCCCGGGACAGGGGGAGATACGCAGTATTTT
cdr3_aa: CASSRPGTGGDTQYF

cdr3_length: 13
clone_size: many
v_call: TRBV9
j_call: TRBJ2-5
d_call: .
cdr3_nt: TGTGCCAGCAGCGTAGGATCCGAAGAGACCCAGTACTTC
cdr3_aa: CASSVGSEETQYF

cdr3_length: 14
clone_size: few
v_call: TRBV6-6
j_call: TRBJ1-2
d_call: TRBD1
cdr3_nt: TGTGCCAGCAGTGTCGGGACAGGGGGCCTTGGCTACACCTTC
cdr3_aa: CASSVGTGGLGYTF

cdr3_length: 13
clone_size: many
v_call: TRBV20-1
j_call: TRBJ1-6
d_call: TRBD1
cdr3_nt: TGCAGTGCACCGGGACAGAATAGTTCACCCCTCCACTTT
cdr3_aa: CSAPGQNSSPLHF

cdr3_length: 15
clone_size: many
v_call: TRBV27
j_call: TRBJ1-1
d_call: .
cdr3_nt: TGTGCCAGCAGTTCCCCAGGACGTGTAGCCACTGAAGCTTTCTTT
cdr3_aa: CASSSPGRVATEAFF

cdr3_length: 16
clone_size: many
v_call: TRBV7-2
j_call: TRBJ2-4
d_call: .
cdr3_nt: TGTGCCAGCAGCTTAGGTACAGGGCTGGGGGAAAACATTCAGTACTTC
cdr3_aa: CASSLGTGLGENIQYF

cdr3_length: 15
clone_size: many
v_call: TRBV12-3/TRBV12-4
j_call: TRBJ2-5
d_call: TRBD2
cdr3_nt: TGTGCCAGCAGTTTGGTAGCGGGGGGGCAAGAGACCCAGTACTTC
cdr3_aa: CASSLVAGGQETQYF

cdr3_length: 19
clone_size: many
v_call: TRBV7-6
j_call: TRBJ1-1
d_call: .
cdr3_nt: TGTGCCAGCAGCTTGACCTATCGTGTCAGGGTGGTTGAGAACACTGAAGCTTTCTTT
cdr3_aa: CASSLTYRVRVVENTEAFF

cdr3_length: 14
clone_size: many
v_call: TRBV7-2
j_call: TRBJ1-6
d_call: .
cdr3_nt: TGTGCCAGCAGCTTAGGCCCCTATAATTCACCCCTCCACTTT
cdr3_aa: CASSLGPYNSPLHF

cdr3_length: 13
clone_size: many
v_call: TRBV27
j_call: TRBJ2-7
d_call: .
cdr3_nt: TGTGCCAGCAGTCAAGGACCCTCCTACGAGCAGTACTTC
cdr3_aa: CASSQGPSYEQYF